This T cell receptor beta chain derives from a study of blood T cell repertoires in COVID-19. About the study: Acute and convalescent COVID-19 specimens originated in the United States, Italy and Spain.

Per the study methods: The authors estimated nucleated cell counts from reference gene primer amplification. Clones were read by immunoSEQ multiplex PCR, and TCRdb kept only the in-frame ones, dropping some. V and J calls plus clone size are reproduced from that table; the DNA served to infer D and trimming. The table shows approximately 110,000 clones, with roughly 88% occurring only once. Germline-derived CDR1 and CDR2 are LGHDT and YNNKEL (reference sequence). The CDR3 consists of 16 residues. The trim removed 2 bases at V and 9 bases at J, leaving 7 bases unmatched. This sequence was found in a woman aged 80 or over with active or convalescent COVID-19. J is TRBJ2-1 and V is TRBV3-1 (or the pseudogene TRBV3-2); 13 positions agree with TRBD2. The sample comprised peripheral blood. The CDR3 here is CASSQPGLAGAREQFF. The CDR3, as DNA: TGTGCCAGCAGCCAACCCGGACTAGCGGGAGCACGTGAGCAGTTCTTC.